These 27 T cell receptor beta chains were all obtained from the same sample, sequenced in a study of blood T cell repertoires in COVID-19. The protocol was immunoSEQ multiplex PCR, while the TCRdb copy is restricted to in-frame clones and leaves out a portion. The sample consists of approximately 150,000 clones, 87% of them appearing once. The sample consisted of peripheral blood. The origin of the receptors is a woman between 50 and 59 years old with acute or convalescent COVID-19.

The chain is built from TRBV7-9 and TRBJ1-3; D perhaps matches TRBD1 (6 bases). The CDR3 length is 14 residues. Germline-derived CDR1 and CDR2 are SEHNR and FQNEAQ (reference sequence). V dropped 3 bases and J dropped 4 bases, with 10 bases sitting between them. The CDR3 nucleotides are TGTGCCAGCAGCTTCGCAGGGGTCGGAAACACCATATATTTT. The encoded protein is CASSFAGVGNTIYF.

The chain has TRBV3-1 (or the pseudogene TRBV3-2) and TRBJ2-7; 10 nucleotides match TRBD2. V shed 5 bases and J 4 bases; nucleotides not matched to a gene: 8. The CDR3 loop spans 15 amino acids. CDR1 is LGHDT and CDR2 is YNNKEL in the germline V gene (reference sequence). In DNA, the CDR3 is TGTGCCAGCAGCTATCTAGCGGGAGCGTCTTACGAGCAGTACTTC. Protein sequence: CASSYLAGASYEQYF.

This chain links TRBV11-2 with TRBJ1-2, with D maybe TRBD1 (6 bases). Germline V gene data show CDR1 as SGHAT and CDR2 as FQNNGV. The CDR3 loop spans 16 amino acids. Between the trimmed V and J ends, which lost 0 bases and 6 bases, there was a span of 17 bases. CDR3 bases: TGTGCCAGCAGCTTAGATCGGTTACAGGGATTCCATGGCTACACCTTC. It specifies CASSLDRLQGFHGYTF.

The V call is TRBV5-4, the J call TRBJ1-1; 7 bases line up with TRBD1. Per germline, CDR1 SGHNT and CDR2 YYREEE (reference sequence). V lost 0 bases to trimming and J lost 3 bases; unmatched junction nucleotides: 2. The CDR3 covers 14 residues. The CDR3 bases are TGTGCCAGCAGCTTGGAGAGGGGGCACACTGAAGCTTTCTTT. This translates into CASSLERGHTEAFF.

The chain employs TRBV5-1 and TRBJ1-3, with D tentatively TRBD1 (5 bases). Germline loops: CDR1 SGHRS, CDR2 YFSETQ. V lost 2 bases, J lost 0 bases, and 15 bases lay in between. This CDR3 is built from 17 residues. The DNA for the CDR3 is TGCGCCAGCAGCTTTTCACAGGCCCTGAGCTCTGGAAACACCATATATTTT. Protein sequence: CASSFSQALSSGNTIYF.

The chain carries TRBV5-4 and TRBJ2-3; D uncertain. CDR1 SGHNT and CDR2 YYREEE come from the germline V gene (reference sequence). The CDR3 is 15 residues long. The V end lost 2 bases, the J end lost 0 bases, and 10 bases lay between the germline ends. The CDR3 region has the DNA TGTGCCAGCAGCTTTGGCCTTCGAAGCACAGATACGCAGTATTTT. Amino acid sequence: CASSFGLRSTDTQYF.

CDR3 DNA sequence: TGTGCCAGCAGCGGCTCCGGGGTGAACACTGAAGCTTTCTTT. This gives the protein CASSGSGVNTEAFF. The rearrangement joins TRBV5-6 to TRBJ1-1; no clear D. CDR1 SGHDT and CDR2 YYEEEE come from the germline V gene. V lost 4 bases to trimming and J lost 0 bases, with 10 bases between them. The CDR3 spans 14 residues.

The chain employs TRBV3-1 (or the pseudogene TRBV3-2) and TRBJ1-3, with TRBD1 matching 8 bases. The CDR3 covers 16 residues. V lost 1 base and J lost 2; bases outside the gene matches: 4. Germline assignment: CDR1 LGHDT and CDR2 YNNKEL (reference sequence). CDR3 in amino acids: CASSQATGEPGNTIYF. The CDR3 DNA reads TGTGCCAGCAGCCAAGCGACAGGGGAGCCTGGAAACACCATATATTTT.

The chain links TRBV20-1 to TRBJ2-7; 7 bases match TRBD1. The CDR3 loop spans 14 amino acids. Trimming took 3 bases from V and 5 from J; bases not matched to a gene: 10. The germline CDR1 and CDR2 sequences are DFQATT and SNEGSKA (reference sequence). CDR3 nucleotides: TGCAGTGCTAGTATCCCGGACAGGAACCACGAGCAGTACTTC. Translating it yields CSASIPDRNHEQYF.

This sequence joins TRBV7-3 and TRBJ2-2, with 7 bases that match TRBD2. Per germline, CDR1 SGHTA and CDR2 FQGTGA. V shed 8 bases and J 1 base; nucleotides not matched to a gene: 4. This CDR3 comprises 14 residues. The CDR3 spells CASAQRENTGELFF. In DNA form, the CDR3 reads TGTGCCAGCGCCCAGCGGGAGAACACCGGGGAGCTGTTTTTT.

This clone was detected only a few times. Other DNA sequences within the sample encode an identical CDR3. The V and J genes are TRBV28 and TRBJ1-5; TRBD1 matches 7 bases. V lost 2 bases, J lost 2 bases, and 0 bases stayed unmatched. The CDR3 sequence is 14 residues long. CDR1 and CDR2 from the germline V gene are MDHEN and SYDVKM. The CDR3 here is CASSLGQGNQPQHF. For the CDR3, the DNA is TGTGCCAGCAGTTTAGGACAGGGCAATCAGCCCCAGCATTTT.

The J gene is TRBJ2-5, the V gene TRBV30, with 10 bases that match TRBD1. Germline CDR1 and CDR2: GTSNPN and SVGIG (reference sequence). CDR3 length: 12 residues. J lost 5 bases, V lost 8 bases, and 5 bases had no gene match. This CDR3 is CALRQGAETQYF. The CDR3 coding sequence is TGTGCCCTCCGACAGGGGGCCGAGACCCAGTACTTC.

The chain is built from TRBV9 and TRBJ2-3; D is possibly TRBD1 (5 bases). Between the trimmed V and J ends, which lost 0 bases and 2 bases, there was a span of 7 bases. The germline gives CDR1 SGDLS, CDR2 YYNGEE. The CDR3 has 14 amino acids. The CDR3 coding sequence is TGTGCCAGCAGCGTAGTAGGGGCCACAGATACGCAGTATTTT. Translating it yields CASSVVGATDTQYF. The full variable domain, completed using reference TRBV9 and TRBJ2-3, is DSGVTQTPKHLITATGQRVTLRCSPRSGDLSVYWYQQSLDQGLQFLIQYYNGEERAKGNILERFSAQQFPDLHSELNLSSLELGDSALYFCASSVVGATDTQYFGPGTRLTVL.

J is TRBJ1-2 and V is TRBV6-6, with TRBD1 matching 10 bases. With V trimmed by 5 bases and J by 3 bases, 9 bases remained unmatched. CDR1 is MNHNY, CDR2 SVGAGI, per germline (reference sequence). CDR3 length: 16 amino acids. The CDR3 sequence: CASSAIDRGQDYGYTF. The CDR3 DNA follows: TGTGCCAGCAGTGCTATAGACAGGGGGCAGGACTATGGCTACACCTTC.

This chain links TRBV3-1 (or the pseudogene TRBV3-2) with TRBJ2-5; 9 bases agree with TRBD1. This CDR3 region has 19 residues. The V gene's germline CDR1 is LGHDT and CDR2 YNNKEL (reference sequence). Trimming at V came to 4 bases and at J to 1 base, leaving 16 bases not matched to a gene. CDR3: CASSLTQDRGPDPQETQYF. The CDR3 DNA follows: TGTGCCAGCAGCCTCACTCAGGACAGGGGACCAGACCCCCAAGAGACCCAGTACTTC.

This clone was counted only a few times. The V gene is TRBV7-3, the J gene TRBJ2-2, with a weak D call TRBD2 (5 bases). Germline V gene data show CDR1 as SGHTA and CDR2 as FQGTGA. CDR3 length: 13 residues. Trimming took 1 base from V and 5 from J, leaving 5 bases between them. The CDR3 loop reads CASSLRTTGELFF. DNA of the CDR3: TGTGCCAGCAGCTTAAGGACTACCGGGGAGCTGTTTTTT.

This clone was detected once. The chain couples TRBV19 to TRBJ2-7; 7 nucleotides align to TRBD2. Germline assignment: CDR1 LNHDA and CDR2 SQIVND (reference sequence). Trimming cost V 5 bases and J 1 base; bases outside gene matches: 5. The CDR3 is 14 amino acids. The CDR3 loop is CASSPPGGSYEQYF. The DNA of the CDR3 is TGTGCCAGTAGTCCCCCGGGAGGATCCTACGAGCAGTACTTC. Full variable domain (remainder filled in from reference TRBV19 and TRBJ2-7): DGGITQSPKYLFRKEGQNVTLSCEQNLNHDAMYWYRQDPGQGLRLIYYSQIVNDFQKGDIAEGYSVSREKKESFPLTVTSAQKNPTAFYLCASSPPGGSYEQYFGPGTRLTVT.

The rearrangement uses TRBV4-1 and TRBJ1-2; TRBD1 agrees at 9 bases. V trimming: 6 bases; J trimming: 6 bases; junction bases outside the gene matches: 8. The CDR3 contains 14 residues. CDR1 is MGHRA and CDR2 is YSYEKL in the germline V gene. The CDR3 DNA reads TGCGCCAGCAGGCGCCCCGGGACAGGGAATGGCTACACCTTC. This translates into CASRRPGTGNGYTF.

V gene TRBV24-1 combines with J gene TRBJ1-2; 8 positions match TRBD1. CDR3 length: 13 residues. The V segment lost 6 bases and the J segment 4 bases; nucleotides outside the gene matches: 3. The germline V gene has CDR1 KGHDR and CDR2 SFDVKD. In nucleotides, the CDR3 is TGTGCCACCAGTTCAGGGGGCACCTATGGCTACACCTTC. Its protein product is CATSSGGTYGYTF.

The chain links TRBV10-3 to TRBJ1-5; 8 nucleotides align to TRBD1. The germline gives CDR1 ENHRY, CDR2 SYGVKD. The length of the CDR3 is 12 residues. V lost 6 bases, J lost 5 bases, and 0 bases stayed unmatched. CDR3 sequence reads: CAIRDRDQPQHF. The CDR3 DNA sequence: TGTGCCATCAGGGACAGGGATCAGCCCCAGCATTTT.

This clone was observed a single time. The chain has TRBV29-1 and TRBJ1-2; TRBD1 matches at 7 bases. The CDR3 runs to 12 residues. Germline V gives CDR1 SQVTM, CDR2 ANQGSEA. V lost 3 bases to trimming and J lost 8 bases; unmatched junction nucleotides: 6. The CDR3 sequence: CSVELQGEGYTF. The CDR3, as DNA: TGCAGCGTTGAGTTGCAGGGGGAAGGCTACACCTTC.

The V and J genes are TRBV10-3 and TRBJ2-1; D not resolved. The CDR3 runs to 11 residues. The V gene lost 6 bases and the J gene lost 8 bases, with 8 bases spanning the gap. Germline loops: CDR1 ENHRY, CDR2 SYGVKD. The CDR3 spells CAISPEHEQFF. DNA of the CDR3: TGTGCCATCAGCCCCGAGCATGAGCAGTTCTTC.

In nucleotides, the CDR3 is TGTGCCAGCAGCGAACTAGCGGGGATGGTCGGGGAGCTGTTTTTT. It specifies CASSELAGMVGELFF. V is TRBV3-1 (or the pseudogene TRBV3-2) and J is TRBJ2-2; the match to TRBD2 covers 10 bases. This CDR3 is built from 15 residues. J gave up 7 bases and V 5 bases, and 7 bases lay outside the gene matches. CDR1 and CDR2 (germline): LGHDT, YNNKEL (reference sequence).

The V and J genes are TRBV19 and TRBJ2-7, with TRBD1 matching over 7 bases. The CDR3 runs to 13 residues. J gave up 2 bases and V 6 bases, and 4 bases lay outside the gene matches. Germline V gives CDR1 LNHDA, CDR2 SQIVND (reference sequence). The CDR3 DNA is TGTGCCAGTAGCGGGACAGTCCCCTACGAGCAGTACTTC. Translating gives CASSGTVPYEQYF.

The chain has TRBV11-3 and TRBJ2-4; D perhaps matches TRBD2 (6 bases). Trimming stripped 5 bases from V and 0 bases from J, with 14 bases between. CDR1 and CDR2 (germline): SGHNT, YENEEA. The CDR3 length is 16 residues. CDR3 region: CASSAGRLGAKNIQYF. The DNA of the CDR3 is TGTGCCAGCAGCGCAGGGAGGTTAGGAGCCAAAAACATTCAGTACTTC. The full variable domain, its missing parts supplied by reference TRBV11-3 and TRBJ2-4, is EAGVVQSPRYKIIEKKQPVAFWCNPISGHNTLYWYLQNLGQGPELLIRYENEEAVDDSQLPKDRFSAERLKGVDSTLKIQPAELGDSAVYLCASSAGRLGAKNIQYFGAGTRLSVL.

This clone was found once. This chain links TRBV6-5 with TRBJ2-7, with 9 bases fitting TRBD1. The CDR3 contains 13 residues. V gave up 8 bases and J gave up 2 bases; unmatched junction bases: 4. CDR1 and CDR2 (germline): MNHEY, SVGAGI. CDR3 loop: CASGQGYTYEQYF. Written as DNA, the CDR3 is TGTGCCAGCGGACAGGGGTACACCTACGAGCAGTACTTC.

The chain links TRBV12-5 to TRBJ1-6, with D hard to call. The germline CDR1 and CDR2 sequences are LGHNT and FRNRAP. Trimming took 4 bases from V and 6 from J, leaving 13 bases between them. There are 15 residues in the CDR3. In DNA form, the CDR3 reads TGTGCTAGTGGTTCTACCGGGATCTCTAATTCACCCCTCCACTTT. Its translation: CASGSTGISNSPLHF.